This is a list of T cell receptor beta chains from one sample in a study of cytomegalovirus exposure and HLA in healthy donors. The method was immunoSEQ multiplex PCR; TCRdb's version includes in-frame clones alone and lacks a portion of them. Of around 92,000 clones in the sample, around 80% were seen once. Material: PBMCs. Receptor source: a man between 60 and 75 years old in good health and CMV-seropositive. The CDR3 runs from the conserved cysteine through the conserved F or W. The order of the fields is D gene, J gene, V gene, clone size, CDR3 protein, CDR3 DNA. The D gene is left open where the match is weak. For some rows the clone size is stated as once, few or many, or as a class when expanded; others skip it.

.,TRBJ2-2,TRBV6-6,.,CASSYAGQLGAGELFF,TGTGCCAGCAGTTACGCGGGGCAGCTTGGCGCCGGGGAGCTGTTTTTT
TRBD2,TRBJ2-1,TRBV30,few,CAWSVWTSAYNEQFF,TGTGCCTGGAGTGTATGGACTAGCGCCTACAATGAGCAGTTCTTC
.,TRBJ1-1,TRBV11-2,few,CASSLGGMAEAFF,TGTGCCAGCAGCTTGGGGGGAATGGCTGAAGCTTTCTTT
TRBD2,TRBJ2-3,TRBV11-2,.,CASSPPWSSGGLRDTQYF,TGTGCCAGCAGCCCCCCGTGGAGTAGCGGGGGCTTAAGAGATACGCAGTATTTT
TRBD1,TRBJ1-5,TRBV30,.,CAWSARWGQGYQPQHF,TGTGCCTGGAGTGCTCGTTGGGGACAGGGATACCAGCCCCAGCATTTT
TRBD1,TRBJ2-1,TRBV5-4,few,CASSFGQGYNEQFF,TGTGCCAGCAGCTTCGGACAGGGATACAATGAGCAGTTCTTC
.,TRBJ2-3,TRBV15,.,CATSRSPNLGTDTQYF,TGTGCCACCAGCAGAAGTCCAAACTTGGGCACAGATACGCAGTATTTT
.,TRBJ2-5,TRBV4-1,.,CASSQVEVHQETQYF,TGCGCCAGCAGCCAAGTGGAGGTCCATCAAGAGACCCAGTACTTC
TRBD2,TRBJ2-1,TRBV29-1,.,CSGRGTSGGIYNEQFF,TGCAGCGGAAGGGGGACTAGCGGGGGAATTTACAATGAGCAGTTCTTC
.,TRBJ1-5,TRBV5-6,.,CASRFGGLDSNQPQHF,TGTGCCAGCAGGTTTGGGGGACTCGATAGCAATCAGCCCCAGCATTTT
.,TRBJ1-1,TRBV7-9,.,CASSLPQMNTEAFF,TGTGCCAGCAGCTTACCACAGATGAACACTGAAGCTTTCTTT
.,TRBJ1-5,TRBV7-2,once,CASSPVPGVQPQHF,TGTGCCAGCAGCCCCGTGCCAGGGGTTCAGCCCCAGCATTTT
TRBD1,TRBJ1-4,TRBV2,.,CASRATGGPNEKLFF,TGTGCCAGCCGGGCGACAGGGGGGCCTAATGAAAAACTGTTTTTT
TRBD1,TRBJ2-5,TRBV9,.,CASSVVTGAQETQYF,TGTGCCAGCAGCGTCGTGACAGGGGCACAAGAGACCCAGTACTTC
.,TRBJ2-5,TRBV5-6,once,CASSLKSHQETQYF,TGTGCCAGCAGCCTAAAAAGCCACCAAGAGACCCAGTACTTC
.,TRBJ2-7,TRBV4-2,.,CASSQALASLSEQYF,TGTGCCAGCAGCCAAGCGCTAGCCTCCCTCTCCGAGCAGTACTTC
.,TRBJ2-4,TRBV7-9,.,CASSPGSNIQYF,TGTGCCAGCAGCCCCGGGTCAAACATTCAGTACTTC
TRBD1,TRBJ1-4,TRBV19,.,CASSRQGTNEKLFF,TGTGCCAGTAGTCGACAGGGAACTAATGAAAAACTGTTTTTT
TRBD1,TRBJ2-7,TRBV29-1,.,CSVVRRQGSYEQYF,TGCAGCGTTGTCCGCCGACAGGGCTCCTACGAGCAGTACTTC
TRBD2,TRBJ2-1,TRBV7-8,few,CASSFGLAGVWGREFF,TGTGCCAGCAGCTTCGGACTAGCGGGGGTCTGGGGTCGGGAGTTCTTC
TRBD1,TRBJ2-2,TRBV18,.,CASSTRQGDTGELFF,TGTGCCAGCTCAACAAGACAGGGCGACACCGGGGAGCTGTTTTTT
TRBD1,TRBJ1-4,TRBV2,.,CASSETGFGKLFF,TGTGCCAGCAGTGAGACAGGGTTTGGAAAACTGTTTTTT
.,TRBJ1-2,TRBV7-9,.,CASSEGVTEGYTF,TGTGCCAGCAGCGAGGGGGTGACGGAAGGCTACACCTTC
TRBD1,TRBJ1-4,TRBV7-9,.,CASSLGPYDRGNEKLFF,TGTGCCAGCAGCTTAGGCCCCTACGACAGGGGTAATGAAAAACTGTTTTTT
TRBD1,TRBJ2-5,TRBV7-6,.,CASSLGFYLTGGAIETQYF,TGTGCCAGCAGCTTAGGGTTCTACTTGACAGGGGGCGCGATAGAGACCCAGTACTTC
.,TRBJ1-2,TRBV4-1,.,CASSPNWAPSRHGYTF,TGCGCCAGCAGCCCCAACTGGGCCCCTTCCAGGCATGGCTACACCTTC
.,TRBJ1-4,TRBV2,few,CASSRSGNEKLFF,TGTGCCAGCAGTAGGTCGGGGAATGAAAAACTGTTTTTT
TRBD1,TRBJ1-5,TRBV2,once,CASSPRTGGYSNQPQHF,TGTGCCAGCAGTCCCAGGACAGGGGGATATAGCAATCAGCCCCAGCATTTT
.,TRBJ1-1,TRBV6-4,few,CASSAAENTEAFF,TGTGCCAGCAGTGCTGCGGAGAACACTGAAGCTTTCTTT
TRBD1,TRBJ1-2,TRBV28,.,CASRGWDRADNNYGYTF,TGTGCCAGCAGGGGGTGGGACAGGGCCGATAATAACTATGGCTACACCTTC
TRBD2,TRBJ2-7,TRBV29-1,once,CSVRLASYEQYF,TGCAGCGTTCGACTAGCTTCCTACGAGCAGTACTTC
.,TRBJ1-2,TRBV20-1,.,CSARRGIGYTF,TGCAGTGCTAGAAGAGGGATCGGCTACACCTTC
.,TRBJ1-5,TRBV6-5,few,CASRRTGLGNQPQHF,TGTGCCAGCAGGCGAACAGGGTTGGGCAATCAGCCCCAGCATTTT
.,TRBJ1-2,TRBV2,.,CASSEPNYGYTF,TGTGCCAGCAGTGAACCAAACTATGGCTACACCTTC
.,TRBJ2-7,TRBV4-1,.,CASSRSTASTYEQYF,TGCGCCAGCAGCCGATCGACAGCCTCGACCTACGAGCAGTACTTC